The clone carrying this T cell receptor beta chain occurred a few times. Generated by immunoSEQ multiplex PCR, the TCRdb table keeps only in-frame clones and is missing some. This table has around 49,000 clones, around 80% appearing once. This entry comes from a study of PD-L1 blockade in urothelial cancer. This sample's time point: peripheral blood 6 weeks after treatment start. The germline V gene has CDR1 SGHNT and CDR2 YYREEE (reference sequence). This CDR3 spans 14 amino acids. Trimming took off 0 bases at V and 3 bases at J, with 10 bases between the two ends. The TCR sequence derives from a man aged 55 to 70 with urothelial cancer. The J gene is TRBJ2-7, the V gene TRBV5-4; D is unclear. The sequencing here drew on PBMCs, taken around atezolizumab (anti-PD-L1) treatment. The CDR3 DNA reads as TGTGCCAGCAGCTTGGCCGGTGAGGTCTACGAGCAGTACTTC. Translation gives CASSLAGEVYEQYF. The whole variable domain, remainder taken from reference TRBV5-4 and TRBJ2-7, is ETGVTQSPTHLIKTRGQQVTLRCSSQSGHNTVSWYQQALGQGPQFIFQYYREEENGRGNFPPRFSGLQFPNYSSELNVNALELDDSALYLCASSLAGEVYEQYFGPGTRLTVT.